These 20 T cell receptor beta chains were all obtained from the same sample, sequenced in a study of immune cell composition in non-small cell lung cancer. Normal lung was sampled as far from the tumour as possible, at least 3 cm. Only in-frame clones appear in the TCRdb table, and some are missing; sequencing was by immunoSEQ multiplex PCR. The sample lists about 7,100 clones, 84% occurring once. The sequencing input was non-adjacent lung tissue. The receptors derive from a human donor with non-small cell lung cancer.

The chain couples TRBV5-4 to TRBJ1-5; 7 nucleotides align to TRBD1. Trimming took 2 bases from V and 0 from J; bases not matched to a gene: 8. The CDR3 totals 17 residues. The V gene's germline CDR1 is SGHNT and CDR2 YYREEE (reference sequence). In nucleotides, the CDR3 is TGTGCCAGCAGCTTTAGGACAGGACCCCATAGCAATCAGCCCCAGCATTTT. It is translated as CASSFRTGPHSNQPQHF.

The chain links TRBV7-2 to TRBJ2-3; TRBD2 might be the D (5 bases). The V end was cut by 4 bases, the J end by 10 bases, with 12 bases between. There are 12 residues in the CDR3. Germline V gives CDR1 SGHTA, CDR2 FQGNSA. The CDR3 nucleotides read TGTGCCAGCAGCTCCGAGGGAGTTGCGCAGTATTTT. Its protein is CASSSEGVAQYF. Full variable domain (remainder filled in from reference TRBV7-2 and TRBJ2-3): GAGVSQSPSNKVTEKGKDVELRCDPISGHTALYWYRQSLGQGLEFLIYFQGNSAPDKSGLPSDRFSAERTGGSVSTLTIQRTQQEDSAVYLCASSSEGVAQYFGPGTRLTVL.

The CDR3, as DNA: TGCGCCAGCAGCTTGGGGCAGATCTCTGGGGCCAACGTCCTGACTTTC. Its translation: CASSLGQISGANVLTF. The chain recombines TRBV5-1 with TRBJ2-6; no reliable D call. This CDR3 is built from 16 residues. Germline V lookup: CDR1 SGHRS, CDR2 YFSETQ. V gave up 0 bases and J gave up 0 bases, with 7 bases separating them.

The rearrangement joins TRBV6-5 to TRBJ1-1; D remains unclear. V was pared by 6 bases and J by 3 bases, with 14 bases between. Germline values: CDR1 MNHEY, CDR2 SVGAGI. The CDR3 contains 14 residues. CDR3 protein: CASSLRSSDTEAFF. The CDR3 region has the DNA TGTGCCAGCAGCTTACGTTCCAGCGACACTGAAGCTTTCTTT.

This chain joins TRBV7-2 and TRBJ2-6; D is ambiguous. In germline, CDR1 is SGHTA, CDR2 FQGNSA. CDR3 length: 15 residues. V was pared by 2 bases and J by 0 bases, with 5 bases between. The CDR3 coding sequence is TGTGCCAGCAGCTTATCGGGCTCTGGGGCCAACGTCCTGACTTTC. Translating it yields CASSLSGSGANVLTF.

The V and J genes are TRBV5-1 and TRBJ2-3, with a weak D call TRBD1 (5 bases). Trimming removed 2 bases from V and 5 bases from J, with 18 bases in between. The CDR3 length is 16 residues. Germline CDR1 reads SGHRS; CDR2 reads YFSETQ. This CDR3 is CASSLGAAQPGDTQYF. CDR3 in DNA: TGCGCCAGCAGCTTAGGGGCAGCCCAGCCGGGAGATACGCAGTATTTT.

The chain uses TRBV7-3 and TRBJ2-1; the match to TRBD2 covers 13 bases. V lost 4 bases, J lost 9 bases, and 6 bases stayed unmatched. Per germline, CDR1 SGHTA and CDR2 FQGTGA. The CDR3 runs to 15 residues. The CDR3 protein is CASSSGLAGAGEQFF. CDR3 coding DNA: TGTGCCAGCAGCTCCGGACTAGCGGGGGCCGGTGAGCAGTTCTTC. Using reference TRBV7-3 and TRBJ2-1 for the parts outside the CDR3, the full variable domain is GAGVSQTPSNKVTEKGKYVELRCDPISGHTALYWYRQSLGQGPEFLIYFQGTGAADDSGLPNDRFFAVRPEGSVSTLKIQRTERGDSAVYLCASSSGLAGAGEQFFGPGTRLTVL.

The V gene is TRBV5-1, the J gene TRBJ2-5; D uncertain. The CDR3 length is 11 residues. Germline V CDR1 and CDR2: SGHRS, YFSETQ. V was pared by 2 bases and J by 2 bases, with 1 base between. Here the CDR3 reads CASSLQETQYF. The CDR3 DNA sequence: TGCGCCAGCAGCTTACAAGAGACCCAGTACTTC.

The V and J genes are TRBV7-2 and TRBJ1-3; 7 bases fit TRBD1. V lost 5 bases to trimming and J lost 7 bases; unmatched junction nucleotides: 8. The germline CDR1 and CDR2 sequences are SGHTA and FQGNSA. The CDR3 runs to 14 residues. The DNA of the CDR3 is TGTGCCAGCAGCCCGGACAGGTTTTGGAACACCATATATTTT. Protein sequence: CASSPDRFWNTIYF.

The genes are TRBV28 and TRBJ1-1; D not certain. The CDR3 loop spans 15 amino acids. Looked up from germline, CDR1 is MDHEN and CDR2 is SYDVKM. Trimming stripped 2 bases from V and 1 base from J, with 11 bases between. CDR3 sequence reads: CASSLRFRRNTEAFF. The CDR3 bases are TGTGCCAGCAGTTTACGCTTCAGGAGGAACACTGAAGCTTTCTTT.

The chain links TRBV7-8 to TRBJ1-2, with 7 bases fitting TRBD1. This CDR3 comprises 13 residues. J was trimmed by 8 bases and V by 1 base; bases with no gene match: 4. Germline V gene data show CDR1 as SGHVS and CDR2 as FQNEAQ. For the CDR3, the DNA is TGTGCCAGCAGCTTAGATTCAGGGGGAGGCTACACCTTC. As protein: CASSLDSGGGYTF. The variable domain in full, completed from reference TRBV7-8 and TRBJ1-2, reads GAGVSQSPRYKVAKRGQDVALRCDPISGHVSLFWYQQALGQGPEFLTYFQNEAQLDKSGLPSDRFFAERPEGSVSTLKIQRTQQEDSAVYLCASSLDSGGGYTFGSGTRLTVV.

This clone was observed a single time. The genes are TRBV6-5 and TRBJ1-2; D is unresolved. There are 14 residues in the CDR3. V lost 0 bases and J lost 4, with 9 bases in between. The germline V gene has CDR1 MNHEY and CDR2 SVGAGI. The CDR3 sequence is CASSYSYGSYGYTF. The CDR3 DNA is TGTGCCAGCAGTTACTCGTATGGGTCCTATGGCTACACCTTC.

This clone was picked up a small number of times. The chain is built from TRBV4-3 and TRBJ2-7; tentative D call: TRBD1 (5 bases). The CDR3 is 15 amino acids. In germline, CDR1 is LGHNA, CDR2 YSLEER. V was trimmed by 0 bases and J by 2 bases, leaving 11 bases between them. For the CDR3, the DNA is TGCGCCAGCAGCCAAGATCTTGAGACAGCCTACGAGCAGTACTTC. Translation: CASSQDLETAYEQYF.

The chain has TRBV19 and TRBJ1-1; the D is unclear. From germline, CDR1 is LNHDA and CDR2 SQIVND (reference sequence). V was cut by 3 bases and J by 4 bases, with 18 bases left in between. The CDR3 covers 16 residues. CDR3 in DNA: TGTGCCAGTAGTATGGTAGGAGGGCCCCTTGGCACTGAAGCTTTCTTT. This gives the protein CASSMVGGPLGTEAFF.

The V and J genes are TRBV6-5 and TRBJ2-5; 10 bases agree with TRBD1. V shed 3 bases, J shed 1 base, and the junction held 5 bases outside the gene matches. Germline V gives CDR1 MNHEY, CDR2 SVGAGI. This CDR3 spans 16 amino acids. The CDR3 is CASSYGTGALQETQYF. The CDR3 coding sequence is TGTGCCAGCAGTTATGGGACAGGGGCACTCCAAGAGACCCAGTACTTC.

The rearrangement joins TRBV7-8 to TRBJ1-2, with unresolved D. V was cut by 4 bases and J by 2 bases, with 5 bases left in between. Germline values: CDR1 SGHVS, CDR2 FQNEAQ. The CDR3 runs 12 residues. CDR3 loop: CASSSPNYGYTF. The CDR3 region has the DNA TGTGCCAGCAGCTCCCCGAACTATGGCTACACCTTC.

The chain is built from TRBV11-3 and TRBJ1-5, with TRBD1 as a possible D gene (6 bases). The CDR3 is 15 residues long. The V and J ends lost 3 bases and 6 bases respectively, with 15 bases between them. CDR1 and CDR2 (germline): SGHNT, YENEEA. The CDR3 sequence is CASSLGARVSQPQHF. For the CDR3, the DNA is TGTGCCAGCAGCTTGGGGGCCAGGGTAAGTCAGCCCCAGCATTTT.

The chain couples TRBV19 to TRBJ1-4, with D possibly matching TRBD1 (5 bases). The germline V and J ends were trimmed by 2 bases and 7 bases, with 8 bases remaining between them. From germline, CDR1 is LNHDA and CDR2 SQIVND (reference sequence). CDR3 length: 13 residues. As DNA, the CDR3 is TGTGCCAGTAGTATACAGGGACTTGAAAAACTGTTTTTT. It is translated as CASSIQGLEKLFF.

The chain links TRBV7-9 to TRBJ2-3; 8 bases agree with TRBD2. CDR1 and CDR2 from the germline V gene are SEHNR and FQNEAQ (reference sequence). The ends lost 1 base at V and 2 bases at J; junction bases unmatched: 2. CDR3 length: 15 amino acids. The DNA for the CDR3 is TGTGCCAGCAGCTTAGGCGGGGGGCACACAGATACGCAGTATTTT. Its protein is CASSLGGGHTDTQYF.

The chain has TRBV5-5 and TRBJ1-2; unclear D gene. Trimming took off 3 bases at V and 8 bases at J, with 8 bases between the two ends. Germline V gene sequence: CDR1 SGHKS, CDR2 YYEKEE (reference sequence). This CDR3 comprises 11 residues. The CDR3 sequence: CASSWEVGYTF. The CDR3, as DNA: TGTGCCAGCAGCTGGGAGGTGGGCTACACCTTC.